Each of the 20 T cell receptor beta chains below was sequenced from the same sample in a study of shared clonotypes between healthy human individuals. The data were produced by immunoSEQ multiplex PCR, yet TCRdb's version contains in-frame clones alone and is incomplete. The sample lists 2 million to 3 million clones, roughly 93% occurring once. Material for sequencing was naive CD4+ T cells from PBMCs. The sample's subset: CD45RA+ positively selected. These receptors were obtained from a man aged 18 to 29 in good health. Some clones in this sample may be carry-over from other donors' samples.

The chain has TRBV15 and TRBJ2-7; no clear D gene. The CDR3 consists of 13 residues. Germline V gene sequence: CDR1 LNHNV, CDR2 YYDKDF (reference sequence). V gave up 0 bases and J gave up 8 bases, with 11 bases separating them. DNA for the CDR3: TGTGCCACCAGCAGAGATTGGCCACCTCAGCAGTACTTC. The encoded protein is CATSRDWPPQQYF.

V and J are TRBV5-4 and TRBJ1-4; no reliable D call. CDR1 is SGHNT, CDR2 YYREEE, per germline (reference sequence). The CDR3 runs 15 residues. V shed 3 bases and J shed 8 bases, with 17 bases lying between them. The CDR3 here is CASSSSTTFGEKLFF. The CDR3 nucleotides are TGTGCCAGCAGCTCGAGCACCACATTCGGGGAAAAACTGTTTTTT.

This clone was seen a single time. The chain joins TRBV6-1 to TRBJ1-4, with a tentative D call TRBD1 (5 bases). Germline-derived CDR1 and CDR2 are MNHNS and SASEGT. Trimming pared 6 bases from V and 8 bases from J, leaving 13 bases between. There are 13 residues in the CDR3. CDR3 nucleotides: TGTGCCAGCAGGACCGGGGGTAGCGAAAAACTGTTTTTT. This sequence encodes CASRTGGSEKLFF.

The chain carries TRBV6-5 and TRBJ2-1; possible D gene TRBD1, 5 bases. Germline V gene sequence: CDR1 MNHEY, CDR2 SVGAGI. This CDR3 region has 14 residues. Trimming removed 0 bases from V and 6 bases from J, with 9 bases in between. CDR3 residues: CASSYSYRPNEQFF. The CDR3 DNA follows: TGTGCCAGCAGTTACTCATACAGGCCCAATGAGCAGTTCTTC.

The gene calls are TRBV5-6 and TRBJ1-5, with TRBD1 as a possible D gene (6 bases). The germline V gene encodes CDR1 SGHDT and CDR2 YYEEEE. This CDR3 has 14 residues. Trimming pared 0 bases from V and 8 bases from J, leaving 12 bases between. The CDR3 sequence is CASSLGGAREPQHF. CDR3 sequence (DNA): TGTGCCAGCAGCTTGGGGGGGGCCCGAGAGCCCCAGCATTTT.

This clone has only a few counts. The rearrangement uses TRBV5-6 and TRBJ1-5; D gene uncertain. V lost 1 base, J lost 5 bases, and 7 bases lay in between. Germline V gene sequence: CDR1 SGHDT, CDR2 YYEEEE. The CDR3 sequence is 13 residues long. In DNA form, the CDR3 reads TGTGCCAGCAGCTTGAGAGAGGATCAGCCCCAGCATTTT. Its protein product is CASSLREDQPQHF.

This chain joins TRBV7-2 and TRBJ2-5, with D perhaps TRBD1 or TRBD2 (5 bases each). Trimming removed 5 bases from V and 3 bases from J, with 16 bases in between. The CDR3 is made up of 15 amino acids. Germline loops: CDR1 SGHTA, CDR2 FQGNSA. The CDR3 here is CASSPRSRGEETQYF. Written as DNA, the CDR3 is TGTGCCAGCAGCCCTAGATCCCGGGGCGAAGAGACCCAGTACTTC. Full variable domain (rest looked up from reference TRBV7-2 and TRBJ2-5): GAGVSQSPSNKVTEKGKDVELRCDPISGHTALYWYRQSLGQGLEFLIYFQGNSAPDKSGLPSDRFSAERTGGSVSTLTIQRTQQEDSAVYLCASSPRSRGEETQYFGPGTRLLVL.

About this clone: The same CDR3 can be traced to other DNA sequences in this sample. This chain uses TRBV2 with TRBJ2-6; D ambiguous. Trimming shortened V by 4 bases and J by 2 bases, and 3 bases separated the two germline ends. Germline V gives CDR1 SNHLY, CDR2 FYNNEI. This CDR3 has 13 residues. CDR3 sequence (DNA): TGTGCCAGCAGTGGCGCTGGGGCCAACGTCCTGACTTTC. Amino acid sequence: CASSGAGANVLTF.

The table lists this clone with a few counts. The J gene is TRBJ2-3, the V gene TRBV5-6; D is perhaps TRBD1 or TRBD2 (5 bases each). V was cut by 0 bases and J by 4 bases, with 9 bases left in between. This CDR3 spans 14 amino acids. Germline CDR1 SGHDT, CDR2 YYEEEE. This CDR3 is CASSLGLGADTQYF. The CDR3, as DNA: TGTGCCAGCAGCTTGGGATTGGGGGCAGATACGCAGTATTTT.

J is TRBJ1-3 and V is TRBV6-5; D is uncertain. With 7 bases removed from V and 5 bases from J, the gap between germline ends came to 9 bases. Germline values: CDR1 MNHEY, CDR2 SVGAGI. The CDR3 is made up of 12 amino acids. CDR3 region: CASTGHRNTIYF. CDR3 DNA: TGTGCCAGCACTGGTCATAGAAACACCATATATTTT.

This clone was detected once. The chain uses TRBV30 and TRBJ1-4; 7 bases line up with TRBD1. The germline gives CDR1 GTSNPN, CDR2 SVGIG (reference sequence). After removal of 4 bases from V and 7 bases from J, the junction contained 12 bases not matched to a gene. The CDR3 runs to 15 residues. CDR3 nucleotide sequence: TGTGCCTGGAACAGAGCGGGACAGTATCGTGAAAAACTGTTTTTT. Translation gives CAWNRAGQYREKLFF.

The gene calls are TRBV7-9 and TRBJ2-7, with 12 bases lining up with TRBD2. CDR3 size: 16 residues. CDR1 is SEHNR, CDR2 FQNEAQ, per germline (reference sequence). V gave up 4 bases and J gave up 2 bases; unmatched junction bases: 6. The CDR3 region has the DNA TGTGCCAGCAGCTCCGGACTAGCGGGAAGCCCCTACGAGCAGTACTTC. Amino acid sequence: CASSSGLAGSPYEQYF.

The rearrangement uses TRBV7-9 and TRBJ1-1; 10 bases fit TRBD1. The CDR3 extends over 14 amino acids. Germline values: CDR1 SEHNR, CDR2 FQNEAQ (reference sequence). V dropped 5 bases and J dropped 7; count of bases not matched to a gene: 7. The DNA of the CDR3 is TGTGCCAGCAGCACGGGACAGGGGAAGGTTGAAGCTTTCTTT. It yields the protein CASSTGQGKVEAFF. Looking up the rest from reference TRBV7-9 and TRBJ1-1 gives the full variable domain: DTGVSQNPRHKITKRGQNVTFRCDPISEHNRLYWYRQTLGQGPEFLTYFQNEAQLEKSRLLSDRFSAERPKGSFSTLEIQRTEQGDSAMYLCASSTGQGKVEAFFGQGTRLTVV.

This rearrangement joins TRBV5-1 to TRBJ1-2; D might be TRBD1 (5 bases). Germline CDR1 SGHRS, CDR2 YFSETQ. V was pared by 3 bases and J by 1 base, with 13 bases between. The CDR3 is 15 residues long. CDR3 region: CASSSSRDGNYGYTF. The CDR3 DNA follows: TGCGCCAGCAGCTCGAGCCGGGACGGTAACTATGGCTACACCTTC.

The chain has TRBV18 and TRBJ2-3, with a weak D call TRBD2 (6 bases). There are 13 residues in the CDR3. The germline V gene has CDR1 KGHSH and CDR2 LQKENI. Trimming took off 3 bases at V and 10 bases at J, with 14 bases between the two ends. CDR3 sequence (DNA): TGTGCCAGCTCACCCGGACTAAATGAGGCGCAGTATTTT. This encodes CASSPGLNEAQYF.

The rearrangement joins TRBV10-2 to TRBJ2-1; the D gene is possibly TRBD2 (5 bases). Trimming took 3 bases from V and 3 from J, leaving 9 bases between them. The CDR3 has 14 residues. Germline lookup yields CDR1 WSHSY and CDR2 SAAADI. CDR3: CASSEGGYYNEQFF. CDR3 nucleotides: TGCGCCAGCAGTGAAGGCGGGTACTACAATGAGCAGTTCTTC.

The CDR3 region is CASSIRLTSGRARPGEQYF. The CDR3 DNA reads as TGTGCCAGTAGTATTCGTTTGACTAGCGGGAGGGCCCGGCCGGGGGAGCAGTACTTC. The rearrangement links TRBV19 to TRBJ2-7; TRBD2 agrees at 14 bases. The J segment lost 7 bases and the V segment lost 3 bases, leaving 17 bases of the junction unmatched. CDR3 length: 19 residues. CDR1 and CDR2 (germline): LNHDA, SQIVND (reference sequence).

A word on this clone: Its ends do not fully match the called genes, so a read error is possible. The V call is TRBV20-1, the J call TRBJ1-1; D unclear. This CDR3 comprises 10 residues. Germline V gene lookup returns CDR1 DFQATT and CDR2 SNEGSKA (reference sequence). CDR3 amino acids: CSAGDYEAFF. In DNA form, the CDR3 reads TGCAGTGCTGGAGATTATGAAGCTTTCTTT.

The chain links TRBV7-2 to TRBJ2-1, with a weak D call TRBD2 (5 bases). CDR3 length: 14 amino acids. Germline V CDR1 and CDR2: SGHTA, FQGNSA. V shed 0 bases and J shed 9 bases, with 12 bases lying between them. As DNA, the CDR3 is TGTGCCAGCAGCTTAGCGCTAGCTACGAGTGAGCAGTTCTTC. This sequence encodes CASSLALATSEQFF.

Here the CDR3 reads CASSVTHTQGQGAGELFF. In nucleotides, the CDR3 is TGTGCCAGCAGCGTAACACATACCCAGGGACAGGGAGCCGGGGAGCTGTTTTTT. This rearrangement joins TRBV9 to TRBJ2-2, with 9 nucleotides matching TRBD1. The CDR3 spans 18 residues. The J segment lost 6 bases and the V segment lost 1 base, leaving 13 bases of the junction unmatched. The V gene's germline CDR1 is SGDLS and CDR2 YYNGEE.